This passage covers 28 T cell receptor beta chains from one sample sequenced in a study of shared clonotypes between healthy human individuals. Assay: immunoSEQ multiplex PCR; the TCRdb copy retains only in-frame clones and omits some. This table has 730,000 or so clones, 60% to 80% appearing once. The sequenced sample consisted of memory CD4+ T cells sorted from blood. Subset meaning: CD45RA-negative fraction. These receptors were taken from a woman aged 25-40 years in good health.

This CDR3 reads CASSQEAGNTGELFF. DNA of the CDR3: TGCGCCAGCAGCCAGGAAGCGGGGAACACCGGGGAGCTGTTTTTT. The chain employs TRBV4-1 and TRBJ2-2, with a tentative D call TRBD2 (6 bases). The CDR3 extends over 15 amino acids. Germline V gene lookup returns CDR1 MGHRA and CDR2 YSYEKL. The V and J ends lost 3 bases and 1 base respectively, with 9 bases between them.

The CDR3 DNA follows: TGTGCCAGTTCAGATTCTGGAAACACCATATATTTT. Residues: CASSDSGNTIYF. This chain joins TRBV2 and TRBJ1-3, with D hard to call. The V gene lost 9 bases and the J gene lost 1 base, with 7 bases spanning the gap. The CDR3 spans 12 residues. CDR1 and CDR2 from the germline V gene are SNHLY and FYNNEI.

This clone was seen only once. The same CDR3 also results from other DNA sequences found in this sample. The chain uses TRBV5-1 and TRBJ2-5; no definite D call. The J call may be in error: the DNA end matches TRBJ2-7 better. CDR1 SGHRS and CDR2 YFSETQ come from the germline V gene. The CDR3 runs to 13 residues. The CDR3 DNA reads as TGCGCCAGCAGCTTGGGGAGTTCCTACGAGCAGTACTTC. Translating gives CASSLGSSYEQYF.

The rearrangement uses TRBV18 and TRBJ1-3, with no clear D. The CDR3 is 15 residues long. The V gene's germline CDR1 is KGHSH and CDR2 LQKENI. Trimming took 2 bases from V and 4 from J, leaving 12 bases between them. In DNA, the CDR3 is TGTGCCAGCTCACCAAACAGCCCGCTGGGAAACACCATATATTTT. It codes for CASSPNSPLGNTIYF.

V is TRBV28 and J is TRBJ2-7; a possible D gene is TRBD2 (6 bases). V lost 8 bases to trimming and J lost 0 bases, with 8 bases between them. The CDR3 has 12 residues. In germline, CDR1 is MDHEN, CDR2 SYDVKM. This CDR3 is CASGTSSYEQYF. The CDR3 nucleotides are TGTGCCAGCGGGACTTCCTCCTACGAGCAGTACTTC. The full variable domain, with the rest looked up from reference TRBV28 and TRBJ2-7, is DVKVTQSSRYLVKRTGEKVFLECVQDMDHENMFWYRQDPGLGLRLIYFSYDVKMKEKGDIPEGYSVSREKKERFSLILESASTNQTSMYLCASGTSSYEQYFGPGTRLTVT.

This clone has a handful of counts. The chain links TRBV6-5 to TRBJ2-4; 8 nucleotides match TRBD2. With V trimmed by 7 bases and J by 0 bases, 2 bases remained unmatched. This CDR3 is built from 14 residues. Germline CDR1 and CDR2: MNHEY and SVGAGI. CDR3 in amino acids: CASKREGAKNIQYF. CDR3 nucleotide sequence: TGTGCCAGCAAACGGGAGGGAGCCAAAAACATTCAGTACTTC.

This chain's CDR3 is CASSLGEGRAEAFF. CDR3 sequence (DNA): TGTGCCAGCAGTTTAGGTGAGGGACGGGCTGAAGCTTTCTTT. The rearrangement joins TRBV28 to TRBJ1-1; maybe TRBD1 (5 bases). Germline CDR1 reads MDHEN; CDR2 reads SYDVKM. The CDR3 has 14 residues. Trimming removed 2 bases from V and 6 bases from J, with 13 bases in between.

V usage is TRBV5-8 and J usage is TRBJ2-1, with TRBD1 matching over 7 bases. The ends lost 0 bases at V and 2 bases at J; junction bases unmatched: 2. Germline CDR1 is SGHTS and CDR2 is YDEGEE. The CDR3 sequence is 15 residues long. CDR3 nucleotides: TGTGCCAGCAGCTTGGACAGGGGCACCTACAATGAGCAGTTCTTC. It codes for CASSLDRGTYNEQFF.

The chain links TRBV7-9 to TRBJ1-1; the D gene is possibly TRBD1 (6 bases). Looked up from germline, CDR1 is SEHNR and CDR2 is FQNEAQ (reference sequence). The CDR3 sequence is 15 residues long. Trimming left V 1 base short and J 1 base short, with 10 bases between. The CDR3 reads CASSLGLGQNTEAFF. The CDR3 DNA reads TGTGCCAGCAGCTTAGGCCTGGGACAGAACACTGAAGCTTTCTTT.

The chain carries TRBV7-9 and TRBJ2-5, with a tentative D call TRBD2 (5 bases). The V gene's germline CDR1 is SEHNR and CDR2 FQNEAQ (reference sequence). The CDR3 contains 14 residues. Trimming cost V 2 bases and J 4 bases, with 11 bases left between them. CDR3 DNA: TGTGCCAGCAGCTTAACAAACCGGGGAGAGACCCAGTACTTC. The encoded protein is CASSLTNRGETQYF.

This clone was seen only a few times. This chain links TRBV16 with TRBJ1-2; D is possibly TRBD1 (6 bases). V lost 0 bases and J 4 bases, leaving 12 bases between the germline ends. Germline loops: CDR1 KGHSY, CDR2 FQNENV. The CDR3 is 15 residues long. The CDR3: CASSQSSGAGYGYTF. The CDR3 DNA follows: TGTGCCAGCAGCCAATCATCAGGGGCTGGCTATGGCTACACCTTC. The complete variable domain, with remaining parts taken from reference TRBV16 and TRBJ1-2, reads GEEVAQTPKHLVRGEGQKAKLYCAPIKGHSYVFWYQQVLKNEFKFLISFQNENVFDETGMPKERFSAKCLPNSPCSLEIQATKLEDSAVYFCASSQSSGAGYGYTFGSGTRLTVV.

This chain joins TRBV5-4 and TRBJ1-2, with D uncertain. The ends were cut back, 0 bases at V and 4 bases at J, with 7 bases in the middle. The germline gives CDR1 SGHNT, CDR2 YYREEE (reference sequence). The CDR3 sequence is 13 residues long. Written as DNA, the CDR3 is TGTGCCAGCAGCTTGGGTACCAGCTATGGCTACACCTTC. This sequence encodes CASSLGTSYGYTF.

The rearrangement links TRBV30 to TRBJ2-2, with D tentatively TRBD2 (5 bases). The CDR3 is made up of 12 amino acids. Germline-derived CDR1 and CDR2 are GTSNPN and SVGIG (reference sequence). The ends were cut back, 3 bases at V and 6 bases at J, with 8 bases in the middle. The CDR3 nucleotides read TGTGCCTGGAGACCCGGGGCCGGGGAGCTGTTTTTT. Its translation: CAWRPGAGELFF.

The V and J genes are TRBV6-1 and TRBJ2-1; 12 nucleotides agree with TRBD2. V lost 6 bases and J lost 7; bases outside the gene matches: 7. Germline V gene data show CDR1 as MNHNS and CDR2 as SASEGT. The CDR3 length is 15 residues. The CDR3 DNA is TGTGCCAGCAGAGATACTAGCGGGAGGCCAAATGAGCAGTTCTTC. As protein: CASRDTSGRPNEQFF.

The V gene is TRBV5-1, the J gene TRBJ2-7; the D gene is possibly TRBD1 (6 bases). This CDR3 has 14 residues. Germline-derived CDR1 and CDR2 are SGHRS and YFSETQ. With 0 bases removed from V and 3 bases from J, the gap between germline ends came to 10 bases. The CDR3 sequence is CASSLAGQIYEQYF. CDR3 DNA: TGCGCCAGCAGCTTGGCCGGACAGATCTACGAGCAGTACTTC.

This rearrangement joins TRBV6-5 to TRBJ2-5, with 7 bases lining up with TRBD1. The V segment lost 8 bases and the J segment 1 base; nucleotides outside the gene matches: 4. The CDR3 loop spans 13 amino acids. Germline-derived CDR1 and CDR2 are MNHEY and SVGAGI. CDR3 sequence (DNA): TGTGCCAGCCGACAGGGCTCCCAAGAGACCCAGTACTTC. Its translation is CASRQGSQETQYF.

The chain uses TRBV5-1 and TRBJ2-1; D is unclear. This CDR3 is 14 amino acids long. The germline CDR1 and CDR2 sequences are SGHRS and YFSETQ. Trimming pared 0 bases from V and 4 bases from J, leaving 8 bases between. DNA of the CDR3: TGCGCCAGCAGCTTGGTAGCCGGTTACAATGAGCAGTTCTTC. Translation gives CASSLVAGYNEQFF.

The rearrangement uses TRBV6-5 and TRBJ1-4, with D unclear. The germline CDR1 and CDR2 sequences are MNHEY and SVGAGI. The length of the CDR3 is 14 residues. Trimming left V 0 bases short and J 9 bases short, with 11 bases between. In DNA form, the CDR3 reads TGTGCCAGCAGTTACTCTACATTTGCGAAAAAACTGTTTTTT. This sequence encodes CASSYSTFAKKLFF.

J is TRBJ2-7 and V is TRBV5-4; 16 nucleotides match TRBD2. Germline trimming cut 3 bases from V and 4 bases from J; bases unmatched to any gene: 7. The CDR3 totals 17 residues. Germline lookup yields CDR1 SGHNT and CDR2 YYREEE (reference sequence). The CDR3 is CASSSGLAGGPSYEQYF. The DNA for the CDR3 is TGTGCCAGCAGCTCGGGACTAGCGGGAGGGCCTAGTTACGAGCAGTACTTC.

There are many counts of this clone. This chain joins TRBV5-4 and TRBJ1-1, with D tentatively TRBD1 (5 bases). Germline values: CDR1 SGHNT, CDR2 YYREEE (reference sequence). V shed 3 bases and J shed 1 base, with 10 bases lying between them. The CDR3 is 14 amino acids. CDR3 sequence: CASSWPGGNTEAFF. CDR3 DNA sequence: TGTGCCAGCAGCTGGCCGGGGGGGAACACTGAAGCTTTCTTT. Using reference TRBV5-4 and TRBJ1-1 for the parts outside the CDR3, the full variable domain is ETGVTQSPTHLIKTRGQQVTLRCSSQSGHNTVSWYQQALGQGPQFIFQYYREEENGRGNFPPRFSGLQFPNYSSELNVNALELDDSALYLCASSWPGGNTEAFFGQGTRLTVV.

The chain employs TRBV5-4 and TRBJ2-7, with D possibly TRBD2 on 5 matching bases. V lost 4 bases and J lost 7, with 24 bases in between. Looked up from germline, CDR1 is SGHNT and CDR2 is YYREEE (reference sequence). The CDR3 runs to 16 residues. The CDR3: CASSPTISGYVNEQYF. The CDR3 nucleotides read TGTGCCAGCAGCCCGACTATATCGGGTTACGTGAATGAGCAGTACTTC.

The rearrangement joins TRBV7-2 to TRBJ2-5; 8 nucleotides agree with TRBD2. V lost 5 bases to trimming and J lost 3 bases; unmatched junction nucleotides: 11. Per the germline V gene, CDR1 is SGHTA and CDR2 is FQGNSA. This CDR3 has 16 residues. CDR3 bases: TGTGCCAGCAGCCCGACCTCGGGGGGGCGGGAAGAGACCCAGTACTTC. It encodes CASSPTSGGREETQYF.

The chain combines TRBV7-2 with TRBJ2-3; 10 nucleotides line up with TRBD2. The V segment lost 5 bases and the J segment 3 bases; nucleotides outside the gene matches: 5. Looked up from germline, CDR1 is SGHTA and CDR2 is FQGNSA. The CDR3 has 15 amino acids. The CDR3 sequence is CASSLTLAGTDTQYF. The DNA of the CDR3 is TGTGCCAGCAGCCTAACACTAGCGGGGACAGATACGCAGTATTTT.

V and J are TRBV28 and TRBJ1-1; D is unresolved. Germline CDR1 and CDR2: MDHEN and SYDVKM. Trimming pared 5 bases from V and 0 bases from J, leaving 13 bases between. This CDR3 spans 15 amino acids. The CDR3 here is CASSTPGRVNTEAFF. CDR3 in DNA: TGTGCCAGCAGTACCCCTGGGAGGGTGAACACTGAAGCTTTCTTT. The full variable domain, in which reference TRBV28 and TRBJ1-1 provide the parts outside the CDR3, is DVKVTQSSRYLVKRTGEKVFLECVQDMDHENMFWYRQDPGLGLRLIYFSYDVKMKEKGDIPEGYSVSREKKERFSLILESASTNQTSMYLCASSTPGRVNTEAFFGQGTRLTVV.

This chain joins TRBV28 and TRBJ1-1; no firm D call. CDR1 is MDHEN and CDR2 is SYDVKM in the germline V gene. This CDR3 spans 11 amino acids. Trimming stripped 5 bases from V and 11 bases from J, with 12 bases between. CDR3 coding DNA: TGTGCCAGCAGTCCTGGAGCCGGTGCTTTCTTT. It specifies CASSPGAGAFF.

The V gene is TRBV7-2, the J gene TRBJ1-5; 9 bases are a match to TRBD1. There are 15 residues in the CDR3. Germline V gives CDR1 SGHTA, CDR2 FQGNSA. Trimming removed 5 bases from V and 2 bases from J; junction bases left unmatched: 4. This CDR3 is CASSPRTGGNQPQHF. CDR3 nucleotide sequence: TGTGCCAGCAGCCCGCGGACAGGGGGCAATCAGCCCCAGCATTTT.

The CDR3 loop reads CAWSVIPLGGGEQYF. The CDR3 DNA sequence: TGTGCCTGGAGTGTCATCCCCTTAGGGGGGGGCGAGCAGTACTTC. The V gene is TRBV30, the J gene TRBJ2-7; D may be TRBD2 (7 bases). Germline CDR1 is GTSNPN and CDR2 is SVGIG (reference sequence). Trimming took off 0 bases at V and 6 bases at J, with 18 bases between the two ends. This CDR3 is 15 amino acids long.

The rearrangement joins TRBV2 to TRBJ1-2, with 10 nucleotides matching TRBD1. The CDR3 runs to 15 residues. Germline CDR1 reads SNHLY; CDR2 reads FYNNEI. After removal of 6 bases from V and 2 bases from J, the junction contained 6 bases not matched to a gene. In DNA, the CDR3 is TGTGCCAGCAGGGCGGACAGGGGGGGAAACTATGGCTACACCTTC. Translating gives CASRADRGGNYGYTF.